The sequence of this T cell receptor beta chain was determined in a study of early T cells in non-severe SARS-CoV-2 infection. Across the whole study: The authors sequenced bulk RNA from unsorted whole blood, leaving chains unpaired.

Unique molecular identifiers tagged individual cDNA molecules. Using its own MiXCR run on the 5' RACE reads, TCRdb lists one record per CDR3 protein. This sample has some 80,000 distinct CDR3 sequences, with roughly 13% found just once. The CDR3 has 16 residues. Germline-derived CDR1 and CDR2 are SGHVS and FNYEAQ. J was trimmed by 3 bases and V by 5 bases; bases with no gene match: 10. This clonotype came up a few times. The chain employs TRBV7-6 and TRBJ2-3, with TRBD2 identical over 8 bases. The receptor comes from an adult who was a healthcare worker with PCR-confirmed SARS-CoV-2 infection or an uninfected control (not recorded which). Sample: whole blood. CDR3 coding DNA: TGTGCCAGCAGCCCTACGCGGGGGGCAGTAACAGATACGCAGTATTTT. This encodes CASSPTRGAVTDTQYF. Looking up the rest from reference TRBV7-6 and TRBJ2-3 gives the full variable domain: GAGVSQSPRYKVTKRGQDVALRCDPISGHVSLYWYRQALGQGPEFLTYFNYEAQQDKSGLPNDRFSAERPEGSISTLTIQRTEQRDSAMYRCASSPTRGAVTDTQYFGPGTRLTVL.